Below are 17 T cell receptor beta chains sequenced from a single sample in a study of cytomegalovirus exposure and HLA in healthy donors. The primer mix had 60 Vbeta and 13 Jbeta primers. Sequencing was performed with immunoSEQ multiplex PCR; in TCRdb, only in-frame clones are kept and a portion is missing. The repertoire holds 150,000 to 200,000 clones, with about 85% as singletons. Material: PBMCs. These receptor sequences come from a boy aged 2 to 9 in good health and CMV-seronegative.

This sequence joins TRBV30 and TRBJ1-2; 7 bases align to TRBD1. J gave up 0 bases and V 0 bases, and 4 bases lay outside the gene matches. Germline loops: CDR1 GTSNPN, CDR2 SVGIG (reference sequence). The CDR3 is made up of 15 amino acids. The CDR3 coding sequence is TGTGCCTGGAGTGTAGGGCAGGGGGCTAACTATGGCTACACCTTC. Translation gives CAWSVGQGANYGYTF.

This chain links TRBV19 with TRBJ1-6, with 9 nucleotides matching TRBD1. The CDR3 runs to 15 residues. The V gene's germline CDR1 is LNHDA and CDR2 SQIVND (reference sequence). V shed 5 bases, J shed 10 bases, and the junction held 9 bases outside the gene matches. In nucleotides, the CDR3 is TGTGCCAGTAGTTCGGGACAGGGTGGGAAATCACCCCTCCACTTT. This gives the protein CASSSGQGGKSPLHF.

The chain is built from TRBV9 and TRBJ1-3; D may be TRBD1 (6 bases). Looked up from germline, CDR1 is SGDLS and CDR2 is YYNGEE. CDR3 size: 15 residues. The V gene lost 0 bases and the J gene lost 1 base, with 8 bases spanning the gap. The CDR3 bases are TGTGCCAGCAGCGTAGACGGGACATCTGGAAACACCATATATTTT. Protein sequence: CASSVDGTSGNTIYF.

The V and J genes are TRBV6-5 and TRBJ2-7, with 9 bases aligning to TRBD1. The V and J ends lost 6 bases and 5 bases, in that order; junction bases with no gene match: 5. Germline assignment: CDR1 MNHEY and CDR2 SVGAGI. The CDR3 consists of 13 residues. CDR3 in amino acids: CASSSGTGNEQYV. The CDR3 DNA reads TGTGCCAGCAGCTCGGGGACAGGGAACGAGCAGTACGTC.

This chain connects TRBV12-5 to TRBJ1-5; the D is unclear. Per the germline V gene, CDR1 is LGHNT and CDR2 is FRNRAP. The V end was cut by 4 bases, the J end by 0 bases, with 10 bases between. The CDR3 is made up of 15 amino acids. Here the CDR3 reads CASGSHQYSNQPQHF. CDR3 DNA: TGTGCTAGTGGTTCGCATCAGTATAGCAATCAGCCCCAGCATTTT.

The J gene is TRBJ2-3, the V gene TRBV6-6, with a tentative D call TRBD1 (6 bases). V lost 0 bases, J lost 6 bases, and 10 bases lay in between. Germline V gives CDR1 MNHNY, CDR2 SVGAGI (reference sequence). CDR3 length equals 14 residues. The CDR3 sequence: CASSYSRQADTQYF. The CDR3 nucleotides are TGTGCCAGCAGTTACTCGCGACAGGCTGATACGCAGTATTTT.

The chain is built from TRBV7-2 and TRBJ1-5, with TRBD1 matching 9 bases. This CDR3 is 15 amino acids long. CDR1 and CDR2 (germline): SGHTA, FQGNSA. The J segment lost 5 bases and the V segment lost 0 bases, leaving 2 bases of the junction unmatched. The CDR3 spells CASSLAGDRDQPQHF. The CDR3 nucleotides are TGTGCCAGCAGCTTAGCGGGGGACAGGGATCAGCCCCAGCATTTT.

The chain's CDR3 is CASTPHRSNTGELFF. The CDR3 DNA reads TGTGCCAGCACACCACACCGCTCAAACACCGGGGAGCTGTTTTTT. This sequence joins TRBV11-2 and TRBJ2-2, with no clear D. The ends were cut back, 7 bases at V and 2 bases at J, with 14 bases in the middle. This CDR3 comprises 15 residues. From germline, CDR1 is SGHAT and CDR2 FQNNGV.

With regard to this clone: At one boundary the junction diverges from the germline segment, which might be a read error. The chain has TRBV7-9 and TRBJ2-5; D tentatively fits TRBD1 or TRBD2 (5 bases each). This CDR3 is built from 12 residues. CDR1 is SEHNR and CDR2 is FQNEAQ in the germline V gene (reference sequence). In DNA form, the CDR3 reads TGTTCCAGCAGCTTAGCGAGCAGGGCCCAGTACTTC. Protein: CSSSLASRAQYF.

The chain couples TRBV6-6 to TRBJ2-5; D may be TRBD1 (5 bases). The length of the CDR3 is 14 residues. V was clipped by 8 bases and J by 1 base, with 14 bases between them. Germline CDR1 MNHNY, CDR2 SVGAGI (reference sequence). CDR3 coding DNA: TGTGCCAGCGGCTACCAGGGATCCCAAGAGACCCAGTACTTC. Its translation: CASGYQGSQETQYF.

The chain recombines TRBV7-3 with TRBJ1-1; D uncertain. The germline V gene encodes CDR1 SGHTA and CDR2 FQGTGA. V was clipped by 0 bases and J by 2 bases, with 4 bases between them. The CDR3 is 13 amino acids. CDR3 loop: CASSLTSNTEAFF. CDR3 nucleotide sequence: TGTGCCAGCAGCTTAACGTCTAACACTGAAGCTTTCTTT. Filled out from reference TRBV7-3 and TRBJ1-1, the complete variable domain reads GAGVSQTPSNKVTEKGKYVELRCDPISGHTALYWYRQSLGQGPEFLIYFQGTGAADDSGLPNDRFFAVRPEGSVSTLKIQRTERGDSAVYLCASSLTSNTEAFFGQGTRLTVV.

The chain has TRBV10-2 and TRBJ2-1, with a tentative D call TRBD1 (6 bases). The germline V gene has CDR1 WSHSY and CDR2 SAAADI. The CDR3 sequence is 14 residues long. V was trimmed by 6 bases and J by 6 bases, leaving 15 bases between them. CDR3 DNA sequence: TGCGCCAGCAGGCTTGGACAGCTCTGCAATGAGCAGTTCTTC. Translated: CASRLGQLCNEQFF.

The rearrangement joins TRBV6-1 to TRBJ1-1; perhaps TRBD1 as D (5 bases). The CDR3 is 16 amino acids. Germline-derived CDR1 and CDR2 are MNHNS and SASEGT. Trimming took off 4 bases at V and 8 bases at J, with 23 bases between the two ends. CDR3 amino acids: CASSGRDRPLVLEAFF. CDR3 bases: TGTGCCAGCAGTGGGAGAGACAGACCCCTGGTATTGGAAGCTTTCTTT.

This clone was counted between two and nine times. The chain employs TRBV9 and TRBJ2-1; TRBD2 is a possible D gene (6 bases). Germline CDR1 SGDLS, CDR2 YYNGEE. The CDR3 totals 18 residues. Between the trimmed V and J ends, which lost 4 bases and 0 bases, there was a span of 20 bases. CDR3 bases: TGTGCCAGCAGCCCCGAGGGAGGACACACTAGCTCCTACAATGAGCAGTTCTTC. Encoded protein: CASSPEGGHTSSYNEQFF. Drawing the rest from reference TRBV9 and TRBJ2-1, the complete variable domain is DSGVTQTPKHLITATGQRVTLRCSPRSGDLSVYWYQQSLDQGLQFLIQYYNGEERAKGNILERFSAQQFPDLHSELNLSSLELGDSALYFCASSPEGGHTSSYNEQFFGPGTRLTVL.

This chain uses TRBV10-3 with TRBJ2-1; D is perhaps TRBD2 (6 bases). Deletions cut 10 bases from V and 7 bases from J, with 14 bases between. The CDR3 length is 12 residues. From germline, CDR1 is ENHRY and CDR2 SYGVKD. The CDR3 region is CATREGGNEQFF. DNA of the CDR3: TGTGCCACCCGGGAAGGAGGGAATGAGCAGTTCTTC.

This rearrangement joins TRBV9 to TRBJ2-7, with 11 bases aligning to TRBD2. V shed 3 bases, J shed 3 bases, and the junction held 8 bases outside the gene matches. Germline assignment: CDR1 SGDLS and CDR2 YYNGEE. This CDR3 has 16 residues. The CDR3 is CASSGGTSGRIYEQYF. The CDR3 DNA is TGTGCCAGCAGCGGGGGGACTAGCGGTAGAATCTACGAGCAGTACTTC.

This chain connects TRBV5-6 to TRBJ2-1, with D perhaps matching TRBD1 (5 bases). Deletions cut 3 bases from V and 4 bases from J, with 11 bases between. There are 14 residues in the CDR3. Germline V gene data show CDR1 as SGHDT and CDR2 as YYEEEE. The CDR3 nucleotides read TGTGCCAGCAGCTCGGACACCTTATACAATGAGCAGTTCTTC. Protein product: CASSSDTLYNEQFF. The entire variable domain, with the rest obtained from reference TRBV5-6 and TRBJ2-1, is as follows: DAGVTQSPTHLIKTRGQQVTLRCSPKSGHDTVSWYQQALGQGPQFIFQYYEEEERQRGNFPDRFSGHQFPNYSSELNVNALLLGDSALYLCASSSDTLYNEQFFGPGTRLTVL.